These 10 T cell receptor beta chains originate from one sample sequenced in a study of T cell repertoires in cytomegalovirus infection. TCRdb re-derived calls from the reads in MiXCR, one entry per CDR3 protein. The data hold more than 200,000 distinct CDR3 sequences, with around 8.7% observed a single time. The sequenced sample consisted of PBMCs. Receptors were obtained from a human donor in good health (CMV status not recorded). Some clones in this sample may be carry-over from other donors' samples.

This clonotype was seen only a few times. The rearrangement joins TRBV4-1 to TRBJ2-1; 9 bases map to TRBD2. CDR3 length: 13 amino acids. V was pared by 0 bases and J by 12 bases, with 3 bases of the junction left unmatched. The V gene's germline CDR1 is MGHRA and CDR2 YSYEKL. The CDR3 sequence is CASSQDGSGRQFF. The CDR3 bases are TGCGCCAGCAGCCAAGATGGTAGCGGGAGGCAGTTCTTC.

This chain links TRBV6-2 or TRBV6-3 with TRBJ1-6, with TRBD1 as a possible D gene (5 bases). V shed 8 bases and J shed 0 bases, with 5 bases lying between them. The CDR3 is 13 residues long. Germline CDR1 reads MNHEY; CDR2 reads SVGEGT. The CDR3 sequence: CASDSSYNSPLHF. The CDR3 DNA reads TGTGCCAGCGACAGCTCCTATAATTCACCCCTCCACTTT.

This rearrangement joins TRBV19 to TRBJ1-2; D ambiguous. Trimming cost V 4 bases and J 4 bases, with 10 bases left between them. Looked up from germline, CDR1 is LNHDA and CDR2 is SQIVND (reference sequence). This CDR3 has 13 amino acids. CDR3 protein: CASSRAGIYGYTF. The CDR3 DNA sequence: TGTGCCAGTAGTAGGGCAGGTATCTATGGCTACACCTTC.

This clonotype was detected only a few times. The chain joins TRBV2 to TRBJ1-5, with unresolved D. Trimming stripped 6 bases from V and 7 bases from J, with 13 bases between. The CDR3 sequence is 13 residues long. In germline, CDR1 is SNHLY, CDR2 FYNNEI. CDR3 nucleotide sequence: TGTGCCAGCAGAGGCCTTCCCGGACAGCCCCAGCATTTT. Translated: CASRGLPGQPQHF.

The table lists this clonotype with many counts. The chain employs TRBV19 and TRBJ1-1; the D gene is possibly TRBD1 (5 bases). Trimming stripped 6 bases from V and 0 bases from J, with 8 bases between. The germline V gene has CDR1 LNHDA and CDR2 SQIVND (reference sequence). The CDR3 totals 13 residues. CDR3 in amino acids: CASSRQMNTEAFF. CDR3 nucleotide sequence: TGTGCCAGTAGCAGACAGATGAACACTGAAGCTTTCTTT.

This chain uses TRBV27 with TRBJ1-6, with D possibly TRBD1 on 5 matching bases. The CDR3 contains 14 residues. V dropped 2 bases and J dropped 7 bases, with 9 bases sitting between them. Germline lookup yields CDR1 MNHEY and CDR2 SMNVEV (reference sequence). The CDR3 region is CASSLGRENSPLHF. Written as DNA, the CDR3 is TGTGCCAGCAGTTTAGGCAGGGAAAATTCACCCCTCCACTTT.

This clonotype turned up a few times. The CDR3: CASSRPRGAGGSQYNEQFF. The CDR3 DNA reads as TGTGCCAGCAGCCGCCCTCGGGGGGCAGGGGGTTCACAATACAATGAGCAGTTCTTC. The genes are TRBV14 and TRBJ2-1; D possibly uses TRBD1 or TRBD2 (7 bases each). V was pared by 4 bases and J by 4 bases, with 26 bases between. CDR1 is SGHDN and CDR2 is FVKESK in the germline V gene. The CDR3 spans 19 residues. Filled out from reference TRBV14 and TRBJ2-1, the complete variable domain reads EAGVTQFPSHSVIEKGQTVTLRCDPISGHDNLYWYRRVMGKEIKFLLHFVKESKQDESGMPNNRFLAERTGGTYSTLKVQPAELEDSGVYFCASSRPRGAGGSQYNEQFFGPGTRLTVL.

In this sample, this clonotype turned up many times. This rearrangement joins TRBV7-8 to TRBJ2-3; 10 bases are shared with TRBD2. The CDR3 has 16 amino acids. Germline V gives CDR1 SGHVS, CDR2 FQNEAQ. The J segment lost 2 bases and the V segment lost 0 bases, leaving 2 bases of the junction unmatched. CDR3 DNA sequence: TGTGCCAGCAGCTTAGCTGGACTAGCGGCCACAGATACGCAGTATTTT. Its translation is CASSLAGLAATDTQYF. The full variable domain, in which reference TRBV7-8 and TRBJ2-3 provide the parts outside the CDR3, is GAGVSQSPRYKVAKRGQDVALRCDPISGHVSLFWYQQALGQGPEFLTYFQNEAQLDKSGLPSDRFFAERPEGSVSTLKIQRTQQEDSAVYLCASSLAGLAATDTQYFGPGTRLTVL.

Remarks on this clonotype: The junction differs from germline at one of its ends, possibly a read error. The chain is built from TRBV6-2 or TRBV6-3 and TRBJ1-5; D uncertain. There are 12 residues in the CDR3. Germline V CDR1 and CDR2: MNHEY, SVGEGT. The CDR3 DNA sequence: TGTGCCGGCAGTTACGGCAATCAGCCCCAGCATTTT. Its protein product is CAGSYGNQPQHF.

V gene TRBV28 combines with J gene TRBJ2-2, with 7 bases identical to TRBD1. CDR3 length: 16 amino acids. Germline trimming cut 3 bases from V and 0 bases from J; bases unmatched to any gene: 4. Germline V gene data show CDR1 as MDHEN and CDR2 as SYDVKM. CDR3 in DNA: TGTGCCAGCAGTTTCCTGGGGACAGCGAACACCGGGGAGCTGTTTTTT. Its protein is CASSFLGTANTGELFF. The whole variable domain, remainder taken from reference TRBV28 and TRBJ2-2, is DVKVTQSSRYLVKRTGEKVFLECVQDMDHENMFWYRQDPGLGLRLIYFSYDVKMKEKGDIPEGYSVSREKKERFSLILESASTNQTSMYLCASSFLGTANTGELFFGEGSRLTVL.